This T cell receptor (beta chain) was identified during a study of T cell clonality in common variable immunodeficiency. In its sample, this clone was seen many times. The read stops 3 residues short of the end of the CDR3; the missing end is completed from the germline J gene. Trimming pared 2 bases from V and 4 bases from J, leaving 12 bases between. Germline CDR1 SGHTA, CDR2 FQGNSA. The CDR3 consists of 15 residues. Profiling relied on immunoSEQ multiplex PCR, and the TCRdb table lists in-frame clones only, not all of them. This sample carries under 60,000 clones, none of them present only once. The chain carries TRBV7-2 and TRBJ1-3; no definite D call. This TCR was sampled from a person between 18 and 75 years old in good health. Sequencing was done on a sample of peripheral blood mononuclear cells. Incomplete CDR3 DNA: TGTGCCAGCAGCTTACTCTTACAGTCCGGAAACACC. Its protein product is CASSLLLQSGNT. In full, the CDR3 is CASSLLLQSGNTIYF.